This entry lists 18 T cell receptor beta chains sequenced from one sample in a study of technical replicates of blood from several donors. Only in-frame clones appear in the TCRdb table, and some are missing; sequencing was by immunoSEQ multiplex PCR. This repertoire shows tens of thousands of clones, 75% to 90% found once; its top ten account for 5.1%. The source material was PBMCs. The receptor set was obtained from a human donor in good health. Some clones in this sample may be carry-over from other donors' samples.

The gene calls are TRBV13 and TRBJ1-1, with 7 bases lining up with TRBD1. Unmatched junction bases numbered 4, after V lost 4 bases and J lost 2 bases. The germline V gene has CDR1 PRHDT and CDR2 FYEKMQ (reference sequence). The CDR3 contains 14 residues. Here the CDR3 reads CASSSGTANTEAFF. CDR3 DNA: TGTGCCAGCAGCTCCGGGACAGCCAACACTGAAGCTTTCTTT.

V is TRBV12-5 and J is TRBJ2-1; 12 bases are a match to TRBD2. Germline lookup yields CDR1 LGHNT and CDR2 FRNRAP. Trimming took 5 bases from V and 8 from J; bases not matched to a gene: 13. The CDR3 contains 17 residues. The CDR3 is CASGTPRLAGDRYEQFF. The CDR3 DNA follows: TGTGCTAGTGGTACCCCTAGACTAGCGGGGGATAGGTATGAGCAGTTCTTC.

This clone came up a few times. CDR3 coding DNA: TGTGCCAGCAGCTTTGATCCCACAGGGACTGAAGCTTTCTTT. It specifies CASSFDPTGTEAFF. V gene TRBV7-3 combines with J gene TRBJ1-1, with D tentatively TRBD1 (6 bases). This CDR3 has 14 residues. Between the trimmed V and J ends, which lost 3 bases and 5 bases, there was a span of 13 bases. From germline, CDR1 is SGHTA and CDR2 FQGTGA.

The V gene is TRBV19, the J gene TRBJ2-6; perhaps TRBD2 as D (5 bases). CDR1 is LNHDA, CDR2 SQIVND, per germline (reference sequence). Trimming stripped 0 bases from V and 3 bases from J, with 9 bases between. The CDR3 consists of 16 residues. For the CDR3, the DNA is TGTGCCAGTAGTATAGAGGAAGGAGGTGGGGCCAACGTCCTGACTTTC. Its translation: CASSIEEGGGANVLTF.

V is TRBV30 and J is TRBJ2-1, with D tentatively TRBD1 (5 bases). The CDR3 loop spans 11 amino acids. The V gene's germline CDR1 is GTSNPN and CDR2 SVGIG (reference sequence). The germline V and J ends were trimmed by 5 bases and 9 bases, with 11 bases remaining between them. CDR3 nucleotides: TGTGCCTGGGGGGCCCGCGGTGAGCAGTTCTTC. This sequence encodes CAWGARGEQFF.

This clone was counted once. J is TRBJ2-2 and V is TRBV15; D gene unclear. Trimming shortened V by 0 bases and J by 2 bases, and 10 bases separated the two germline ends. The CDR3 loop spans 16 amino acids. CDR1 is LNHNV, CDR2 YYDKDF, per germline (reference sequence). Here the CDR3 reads CATSRDHLFNTGELFF. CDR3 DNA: TGTGCCACCAGCAGAGATCATCTATTCAACACCGGGGAGCTGTTTTTT. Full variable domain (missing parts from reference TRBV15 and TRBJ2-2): DAMVIQNPRYQVTQFGKPVTLSCSQTLNHNVMYWYQQKSSQAPKLLFHYYDKDFNNEADTPDNFQSRRPNTSFCFLDIRSPGLGDTAMYLCATSRDHLFNTGELFFGEGSRLTVL.

The CDR3 coding sequence is TGTGCCAGCAGCCCCGGACTAGGAAAGTACGAGCAGTACTTC. It is translated as CASSPGLGKYEQYF. The chain uses TRBV7-2 and TRBJ2-7, with 7 bases identical to TRBD2. Trimming cost V 5 bases and J 4 bases; bases outside gene matches: 8. This CDR3 region has 14 residues. CDR1 is SGHTA and CDR2 is FQGNSA in the germline V gene.

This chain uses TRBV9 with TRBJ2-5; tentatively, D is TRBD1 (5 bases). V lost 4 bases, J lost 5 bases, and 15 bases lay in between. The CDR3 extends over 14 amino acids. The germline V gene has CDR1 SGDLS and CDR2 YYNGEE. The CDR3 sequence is CASSPSQGGETQYF. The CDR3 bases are TGTGCCAGCAGCCCGTCGCAGGGTGGGGAGACCCAGTACTTC.

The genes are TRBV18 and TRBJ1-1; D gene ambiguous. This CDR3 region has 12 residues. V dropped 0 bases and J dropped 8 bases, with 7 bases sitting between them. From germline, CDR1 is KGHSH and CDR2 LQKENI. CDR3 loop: CASSPPAREAFF. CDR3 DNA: TGTGCCAGCTCACCACCGGCCAGGGAAGCTTTCTTT.

This CDR3 reads CASSDQGYEQYF. CDR3 DNA sequence: TGCGCCAGCAGCGATCAGGGCTACGAGCAGTACTTC. V and J are TRBV5-1 and TRBJ2-7, with TRBD1 as a possible D gene (5 bases). In germline, CDR1 is SGHRS, CDR2 YFSETQ. V lost 4 bases to trimming and J lost 3 bases, with 8 bases between them. The CDR3 is 12 residues long.

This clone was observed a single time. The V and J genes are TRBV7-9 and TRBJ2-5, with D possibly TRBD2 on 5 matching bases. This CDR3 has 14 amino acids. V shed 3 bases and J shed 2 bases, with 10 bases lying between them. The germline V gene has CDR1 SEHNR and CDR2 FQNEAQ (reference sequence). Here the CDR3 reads CASSLDFDQETQYF. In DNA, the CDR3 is TGTGCCAGCAGCTTGGACTTCGATCAAGAGACCCAGTACTTC.

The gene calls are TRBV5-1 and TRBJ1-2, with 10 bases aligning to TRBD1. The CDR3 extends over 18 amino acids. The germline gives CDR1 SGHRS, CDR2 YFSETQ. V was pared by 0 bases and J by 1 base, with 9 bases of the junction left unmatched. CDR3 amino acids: CASSLVPLTGGGNYGYTF. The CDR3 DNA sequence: TGCGCCAGCAGCTTGGTCCCATTGACAGGGGGCGGTAACTATGGCTACACCTTC.

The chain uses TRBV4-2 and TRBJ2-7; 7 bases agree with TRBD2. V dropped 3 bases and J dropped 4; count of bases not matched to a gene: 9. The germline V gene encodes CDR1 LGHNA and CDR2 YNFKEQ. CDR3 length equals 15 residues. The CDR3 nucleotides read TGTGCCAGCAGCCATTCAAGACGGGAGGCGTACGAGCAGTACTTC. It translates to CASSHSRREAYEQYF.

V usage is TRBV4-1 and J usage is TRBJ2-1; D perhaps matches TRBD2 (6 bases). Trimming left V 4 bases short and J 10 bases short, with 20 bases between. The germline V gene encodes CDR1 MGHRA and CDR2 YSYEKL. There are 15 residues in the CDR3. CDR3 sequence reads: CASSLGRTPSYEQFF. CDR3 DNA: TGCGCCAGCAGCCTAGGGAGGACTCCGAGCTACGAGCAGTTCTTC.

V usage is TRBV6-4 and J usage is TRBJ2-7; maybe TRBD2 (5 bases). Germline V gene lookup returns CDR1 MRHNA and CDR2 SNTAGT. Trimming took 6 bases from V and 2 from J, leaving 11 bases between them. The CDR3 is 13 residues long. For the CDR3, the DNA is TGTGCCAGCAGGTTTCCCGGGGCCTACGAGCAGTACTTC. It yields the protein CASRFPGAYEQYF.

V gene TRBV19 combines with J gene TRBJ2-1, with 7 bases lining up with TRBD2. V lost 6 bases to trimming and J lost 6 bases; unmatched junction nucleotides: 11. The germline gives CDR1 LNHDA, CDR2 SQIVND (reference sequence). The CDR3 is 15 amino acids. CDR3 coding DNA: TGTGCCAGTAGGACCGGGAGGACGGGCCTCAATGAGCAGTTCTTC. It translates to CASRTGRTGLNEQFF.

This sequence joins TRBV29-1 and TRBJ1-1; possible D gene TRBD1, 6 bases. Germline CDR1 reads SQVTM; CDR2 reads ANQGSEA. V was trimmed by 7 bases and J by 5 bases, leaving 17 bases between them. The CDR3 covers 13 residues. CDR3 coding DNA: TGCAGCGCCAGGGGCCAAAGGGGGACTGAAGCTTTCTTT. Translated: CSARGQRGTEAFF.

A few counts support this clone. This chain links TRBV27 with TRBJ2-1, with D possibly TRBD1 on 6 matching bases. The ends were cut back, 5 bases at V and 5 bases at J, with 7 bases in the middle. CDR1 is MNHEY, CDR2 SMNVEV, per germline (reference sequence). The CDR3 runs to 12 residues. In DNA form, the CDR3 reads TGTGCCAGCAGTGGGACAAACAATGAGCAGTTCTTC. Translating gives CASSGTNNEQFF.